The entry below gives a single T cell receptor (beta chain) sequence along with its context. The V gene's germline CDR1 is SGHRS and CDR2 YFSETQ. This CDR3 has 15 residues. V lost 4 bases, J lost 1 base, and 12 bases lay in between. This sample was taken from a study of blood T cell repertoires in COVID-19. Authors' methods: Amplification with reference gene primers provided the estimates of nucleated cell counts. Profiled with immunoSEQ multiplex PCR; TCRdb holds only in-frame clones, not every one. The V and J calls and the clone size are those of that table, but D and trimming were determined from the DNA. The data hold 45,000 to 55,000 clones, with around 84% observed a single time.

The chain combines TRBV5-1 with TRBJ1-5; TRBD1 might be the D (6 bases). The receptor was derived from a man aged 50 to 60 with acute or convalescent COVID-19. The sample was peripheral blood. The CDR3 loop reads CASSPGQSSNQPQHF. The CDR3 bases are TGCGCCAGCAGCCCCGGACAGTCCAGCAATCAGCCCCAGCATTTT.